This T cell receptor beta chain derives from a study of vaccination effects on CD4 cells after COVID-19. Turning to the study itself: Samples gathered post-vaccine arrived a median of 72 days past the second dose. Peptides at about 10 ug/ml and IL-2 at approximately 9.1 IU/ml were added to around 2 million PBMC per well.

This CDR3 has 19 amino acids. The V gene's germline CDR1 is KGHDR and CDR2 SFDVKD. V lost 2 bases, J lost 0 bases, and 9 bases stayed unmatched. A note on this clone: As yet, its antigen is unknown.

Broader study findings: In healthy vaccinees, only 1 of 255 vaccine-induced clones cross-reacted with common cold coronaviruses.

Assay: immunoSEQ multiplex PCR; the TCRdb copy retains only in-frame clones and omits some. The table includes more than 60,000 clones, 70% to 85% detected once. Once cultured for around 11 days, the cells underwent separation to obtain CD4+ T cells. As their vaccination, participants received two doses of either BNT162b2 or mRNA-1273. The healthy vaccine recipients, who had no prior SARS-CoV-2 infection, showed negative nucleocapsid antibodies. The source material was CD4+ T cells from PBMCs cultured without peptide, sampled after COVID-19 vaccination. The chain uses TRBV24-1 and TRBJ2-6; the match to TRBD1 covers 7 bases. This TCR was sampled from a human donor who received a COVID-19 vaccine. The CDR3 is CATSDSSPDRYSGANVLTF. For the CDR3, the DNA is TGTGCCACCAGTGATTCGAGCCCGGACAGGTACTCTGGGGCCAACGTCCTGACTTTC.